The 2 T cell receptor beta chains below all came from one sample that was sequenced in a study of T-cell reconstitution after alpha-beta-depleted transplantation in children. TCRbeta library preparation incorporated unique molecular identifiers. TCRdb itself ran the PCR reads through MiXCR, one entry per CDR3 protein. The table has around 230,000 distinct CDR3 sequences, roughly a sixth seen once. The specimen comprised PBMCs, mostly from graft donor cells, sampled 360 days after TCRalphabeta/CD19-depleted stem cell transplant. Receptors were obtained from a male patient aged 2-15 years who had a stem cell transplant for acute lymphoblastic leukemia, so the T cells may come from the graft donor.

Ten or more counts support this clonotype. CDR3 nucleotide sequence: TGTGCCAGCAGTTCACAGGGGCGATACCAAGAGACCCAGTACTTC. It specifies CASSSQGRYQETQYF. This chain connects TRBV12-3 or TRBV12-4 to TRBJ2-5; 7 bases map to TRBD1. V lost 4 bases to trimming and J lost 0 bases; unmatched junction nucleotides: 5. The CDR3 loop spans 15 amino acids.

CDR3 bases: TGTGCCAGCAGTGAATGGGGGGAGGCAGGCTCCTACGAGCAGTACTTC. Translation gives CASSEWGEAGSYEQYF. The chain recombines TRBV25-1 with TRBJ2-7, with D maybe TRBD2 (6 bases). Germline-derived CDR1 and CDR2 are MGHDK and SYGVNS. The CDR3 spans 16 residues. Between the trimmed V and J ends, which lost 1 base and 0 bases, there was a span of 13 bases.